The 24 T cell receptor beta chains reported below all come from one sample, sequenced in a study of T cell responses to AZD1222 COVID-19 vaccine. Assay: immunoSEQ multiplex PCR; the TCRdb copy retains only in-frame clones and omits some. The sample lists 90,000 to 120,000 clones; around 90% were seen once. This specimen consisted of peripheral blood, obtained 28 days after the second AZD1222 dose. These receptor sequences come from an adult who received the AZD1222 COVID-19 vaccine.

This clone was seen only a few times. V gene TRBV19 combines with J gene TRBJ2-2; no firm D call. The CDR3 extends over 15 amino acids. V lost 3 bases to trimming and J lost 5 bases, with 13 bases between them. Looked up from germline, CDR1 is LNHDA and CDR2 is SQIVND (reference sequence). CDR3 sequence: CASSMGGVGTGELFF. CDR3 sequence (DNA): TGTGCCAGTAGTATGGGCGGTGTAGGGACCGGGGAGCTGTTTTTT.

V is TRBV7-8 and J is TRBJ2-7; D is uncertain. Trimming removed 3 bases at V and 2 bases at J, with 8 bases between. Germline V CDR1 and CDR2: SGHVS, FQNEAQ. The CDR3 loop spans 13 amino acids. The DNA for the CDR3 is TGTGCCAGCAGCTTTGGGGAAACCTACGAGCAGTACTTC. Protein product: CASSFGETYEQYF.

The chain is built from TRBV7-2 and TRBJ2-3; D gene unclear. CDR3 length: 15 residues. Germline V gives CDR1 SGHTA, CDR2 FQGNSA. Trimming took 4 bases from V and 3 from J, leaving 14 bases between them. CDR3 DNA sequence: TGTGCCAGCAGCTCCCCTAACGCCCGAACAGATACGCAGTATTTT. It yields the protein CASSSPNARTDTQYF.

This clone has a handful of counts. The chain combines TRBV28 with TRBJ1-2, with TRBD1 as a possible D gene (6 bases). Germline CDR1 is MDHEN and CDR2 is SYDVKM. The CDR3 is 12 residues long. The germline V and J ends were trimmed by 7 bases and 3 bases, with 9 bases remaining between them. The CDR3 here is CASKRTDYGYTF. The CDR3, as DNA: TGTGCCAGCAAGAGGACAGACTATGGCTACACCTTC.

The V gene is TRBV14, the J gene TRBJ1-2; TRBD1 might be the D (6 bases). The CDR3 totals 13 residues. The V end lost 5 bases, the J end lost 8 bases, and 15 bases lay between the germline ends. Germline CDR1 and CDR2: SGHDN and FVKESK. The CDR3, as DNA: TGTGCCAGCAGCGCAACAGGGATTGGGGGCTACACCTTC. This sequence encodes CASSATGIGGYTF.

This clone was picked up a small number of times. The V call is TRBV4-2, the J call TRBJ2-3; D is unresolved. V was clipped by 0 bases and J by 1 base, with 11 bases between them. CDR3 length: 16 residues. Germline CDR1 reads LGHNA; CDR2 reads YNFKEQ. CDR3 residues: CASSQDRAYGTDTQYF. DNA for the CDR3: TGTGCCAGCAGCCAAGATCGGGCCTACGGCACAGATACGCAGTATTTT.

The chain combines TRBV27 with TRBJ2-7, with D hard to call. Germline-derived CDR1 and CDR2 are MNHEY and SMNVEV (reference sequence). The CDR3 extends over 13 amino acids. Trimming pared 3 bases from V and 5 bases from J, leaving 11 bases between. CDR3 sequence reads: CASSFKQNHEQYF. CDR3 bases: TGTGCCAGCAGTTTTAAACAGAACCACGAGCAGTACTTC.

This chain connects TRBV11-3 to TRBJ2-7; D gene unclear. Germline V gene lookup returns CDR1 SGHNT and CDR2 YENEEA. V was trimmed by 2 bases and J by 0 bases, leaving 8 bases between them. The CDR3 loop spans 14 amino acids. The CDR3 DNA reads TGTGCCAGCAGCTTAAATACTTTCTCCTACGAGCAGTACTTC. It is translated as CASSLNTFSYEQYF. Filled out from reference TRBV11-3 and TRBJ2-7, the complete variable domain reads EAGVVQSPRYKIIEKKQPVAFWCNPISGHNTLYWYLQNLGQGPELLIRYENEEAVDDSQLPKDRFSAERLKGVDSTLKIQPAELGDSAVYLCASSLNTFSYEQYFGPGTRLTVT.

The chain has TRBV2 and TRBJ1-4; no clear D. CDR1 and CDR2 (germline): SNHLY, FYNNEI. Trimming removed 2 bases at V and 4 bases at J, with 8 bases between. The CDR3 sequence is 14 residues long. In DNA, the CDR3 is TGTGCCAGCAGTGAACAGTTATATAATGAAAAACTGTTTTTT. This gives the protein CASSEQLYNEKLFF.

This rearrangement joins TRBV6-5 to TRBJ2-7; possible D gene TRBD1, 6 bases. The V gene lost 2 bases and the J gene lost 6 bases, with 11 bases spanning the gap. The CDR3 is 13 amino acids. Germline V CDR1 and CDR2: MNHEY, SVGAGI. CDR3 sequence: CASSYGQGTEQYF. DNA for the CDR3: TGTGCCAGCAGTTACGGCCAGGGGACCGAGCAGTACTTC.

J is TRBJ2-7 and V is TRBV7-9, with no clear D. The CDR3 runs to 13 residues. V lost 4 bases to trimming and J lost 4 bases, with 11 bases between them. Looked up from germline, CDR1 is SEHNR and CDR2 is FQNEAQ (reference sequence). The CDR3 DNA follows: TGTGCCAGCAGCTCTTCCAGTCCGTACGAGCAGTACTTC. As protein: CASSSSSPYEQYF.

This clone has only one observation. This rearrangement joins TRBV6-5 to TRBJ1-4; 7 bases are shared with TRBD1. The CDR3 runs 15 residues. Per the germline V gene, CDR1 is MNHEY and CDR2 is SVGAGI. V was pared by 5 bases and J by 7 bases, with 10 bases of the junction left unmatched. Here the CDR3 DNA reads TGTGCCAGCAGTCCTCATGAAGGGGGCGGTGAAAAACTGTTTTTT. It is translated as CASSPHEGGGEKLFF.

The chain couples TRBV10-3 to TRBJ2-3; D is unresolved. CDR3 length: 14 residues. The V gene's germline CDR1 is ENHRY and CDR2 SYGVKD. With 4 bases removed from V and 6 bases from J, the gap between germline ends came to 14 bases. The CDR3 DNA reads TGTGCCATCAGTGGCTCCGAAGCCCCCGATACGCAGTATTTT. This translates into CAISGSEAPDTQYF.

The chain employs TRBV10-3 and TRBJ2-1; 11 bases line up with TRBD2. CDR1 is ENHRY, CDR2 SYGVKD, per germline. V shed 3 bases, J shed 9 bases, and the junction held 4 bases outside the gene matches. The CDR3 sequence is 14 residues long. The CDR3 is CAISDSSGGPEQFF. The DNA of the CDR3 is TGTGCCATCAGTGATTCTAGCGGGGGGCCTGAGCAGTTCTTC.

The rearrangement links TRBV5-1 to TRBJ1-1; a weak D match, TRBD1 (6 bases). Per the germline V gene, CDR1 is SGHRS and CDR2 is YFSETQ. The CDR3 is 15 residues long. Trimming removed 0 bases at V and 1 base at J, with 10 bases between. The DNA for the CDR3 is TGCGCCAGCAGCTTGGGAGGGGGGACGAACACTGAAGCTTTCTTT. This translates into CASSLGGGTNTEAFF.

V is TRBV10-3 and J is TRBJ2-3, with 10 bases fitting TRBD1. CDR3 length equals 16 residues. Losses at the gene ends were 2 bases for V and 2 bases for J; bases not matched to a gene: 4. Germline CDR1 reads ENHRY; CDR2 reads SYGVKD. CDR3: CAISEGTGVVTDTQYF. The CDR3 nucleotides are TGTGCCATCAGTGAGGGGACAGGGGTGGTCACAGATACGCAGTATTTT.

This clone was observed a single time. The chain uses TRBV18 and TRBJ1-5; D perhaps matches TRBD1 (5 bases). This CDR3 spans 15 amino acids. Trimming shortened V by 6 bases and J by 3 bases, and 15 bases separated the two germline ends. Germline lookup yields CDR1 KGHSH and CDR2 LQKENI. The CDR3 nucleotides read TGTGCCAGCTCGTCAAATCAGGGACCCAATCAGCCCCAGCATTTT. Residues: CASSSNQGPNQPQHF.

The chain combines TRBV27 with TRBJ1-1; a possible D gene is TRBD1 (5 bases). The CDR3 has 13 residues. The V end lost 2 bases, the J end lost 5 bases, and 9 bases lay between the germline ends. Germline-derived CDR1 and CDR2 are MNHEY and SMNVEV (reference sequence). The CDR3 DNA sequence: TGTGCCAGCAGTTTAGAGGGGCGGACTGAAGCTTTCTTT. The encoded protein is CASSLEGRTEAFF.

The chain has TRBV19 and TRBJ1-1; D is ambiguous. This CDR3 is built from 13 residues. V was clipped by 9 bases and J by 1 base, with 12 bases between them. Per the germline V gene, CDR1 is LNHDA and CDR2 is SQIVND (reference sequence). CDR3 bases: TGTGCCAGCTCTAAGAGGGAGAACACTGAAGCTTTCTTT. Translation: CASSKRENTEAFF.

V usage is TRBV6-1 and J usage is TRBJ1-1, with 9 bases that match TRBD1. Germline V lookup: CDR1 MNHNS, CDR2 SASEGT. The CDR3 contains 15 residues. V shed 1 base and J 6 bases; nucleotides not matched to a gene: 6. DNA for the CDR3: TGTGCCAGCAGTGAAGTGACCGGGACAGGGTCTGAAGCTTTCTTT. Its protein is CASSEVTGTGSEAFF.

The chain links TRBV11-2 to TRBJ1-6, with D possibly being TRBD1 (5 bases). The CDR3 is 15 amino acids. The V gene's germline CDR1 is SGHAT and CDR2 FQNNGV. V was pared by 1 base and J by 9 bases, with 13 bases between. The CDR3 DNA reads TGTGCCAGCAGCTTAGGTTGGGAGGGGCGTTCACCCCTCCACTTT. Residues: CASSLGWEGRSPLHF.

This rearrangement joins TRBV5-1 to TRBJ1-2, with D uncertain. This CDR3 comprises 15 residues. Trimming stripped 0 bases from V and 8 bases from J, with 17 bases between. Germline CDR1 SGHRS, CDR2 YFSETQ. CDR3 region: CASSLVPAEEGGYTF. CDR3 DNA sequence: TGCGCCAGCAGCTTGGTGCCCGCGGAAGAGGGAGGCTACACCTTC.

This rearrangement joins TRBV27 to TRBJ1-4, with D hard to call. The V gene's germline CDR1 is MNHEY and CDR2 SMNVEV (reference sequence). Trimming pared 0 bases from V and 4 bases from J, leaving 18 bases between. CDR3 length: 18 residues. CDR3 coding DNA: TGTGCCAGCAGTTTATCTTTTCGGTGGGATGGGAGTAATGAAAAACTGTTTTTT. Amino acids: CASSLSFRWDGSNEKLFF.

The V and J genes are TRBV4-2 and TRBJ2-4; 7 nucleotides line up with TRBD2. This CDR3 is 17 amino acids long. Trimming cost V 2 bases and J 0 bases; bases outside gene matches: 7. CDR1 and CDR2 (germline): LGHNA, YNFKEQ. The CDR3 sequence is CASSQSGGRIAKNIQYF. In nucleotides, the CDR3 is TGTGCCAGCAGCCAAAGCGGCGGGAGAATAGCCAAAAACATTCAGTACTTC.